The T cell receptor beta chain described here comes from a study of beta chain features in type 1 diabetes. Study results and limitations: A moderate, significant TCRB CDR3 shortening appeared in type 1 diabetes across four CD4+ subsets.

Sequencing targeted expressed TCRB transcripts, as all isolated RNA had been reverse transcribed. There were about 3.5 million reads on average in the naive, central memory and regulatory T cell samples. Some clones are missing from TCRdb's copy, which holds only in-frame ones; the method was immunoSEQ multiplex PCR. Of about 120,000 clones detected, roughly a sixth appear once; the ten largest clones hold approximately 2.5%. This clone was seen a few times. Its target is not known. From germline, CDR1 is ENHRY and CDR2 SYGVKD. CDR3 size: 11 residues. Trimming removed 8 bases at V and 8 bases at J, with 10 bases between.

Source material: central memory CD4+ T cells from blood. The rearrangement uses TRBV10-3 and TRBJ2-1; D gene unclear. The receptor was isolated from a man younger than 35 with type 1 diabetes. The CDR3 sequence is CAILFRDEQFF. The DNA for the CDR3 is TGTGCCATCCTTTTTCGGGATGAGCAGTTCTTC.